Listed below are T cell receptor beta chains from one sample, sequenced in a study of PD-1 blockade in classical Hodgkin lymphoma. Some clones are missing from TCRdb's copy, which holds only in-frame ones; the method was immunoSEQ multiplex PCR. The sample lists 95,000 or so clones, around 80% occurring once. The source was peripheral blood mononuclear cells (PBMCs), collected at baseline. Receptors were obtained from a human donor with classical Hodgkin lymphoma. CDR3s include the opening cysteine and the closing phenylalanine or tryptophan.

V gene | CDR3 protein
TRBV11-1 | CASSPRGLASSYNEQFF
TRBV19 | CASPPRSAYEQYF
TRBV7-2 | CASSLDSGRIANTGELFF
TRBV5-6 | CASSPAKGARTEAFF
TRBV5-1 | CASSATQRYEQYF
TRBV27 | CASSIDGNQPQHF
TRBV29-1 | CSVRGPHSYEQYF
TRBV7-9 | CASTLVGDGGELFF
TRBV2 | CASRGGPGGHYTF
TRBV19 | CASSPGSGGRKLFF
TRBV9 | CASSASGNEKLFF
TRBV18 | CASSPPGSADTQYF
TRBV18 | CASSPPSNSYEQYF
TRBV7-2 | CASSARLAGLGTDTQYF
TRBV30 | CAWSVLTGRLGSPLHF
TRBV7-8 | CASRLGVGNTIYF
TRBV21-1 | CASSKFRTGNPLDSNQPQHF
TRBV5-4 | CASGIMNTEAFF
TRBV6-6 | CASSLLDSNSNQPQHF
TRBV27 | CASSSGYRGEDYGYTF
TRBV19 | CASSIDPRGGEQFF
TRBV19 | CASSNNWQETQYF
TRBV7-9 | CASSLGQGRGTDEKLFF
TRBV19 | CASSPSGTGIGQYF
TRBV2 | CASRSGMRGTSGTDTQYF
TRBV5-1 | CASSLEGQRGTEAFF
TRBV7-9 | CASSGTGGTLTETQYF
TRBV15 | CATSRDPTGFYNEQFF
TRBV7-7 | CASSSGGWGSSDTQYF
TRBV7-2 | CASSRELGNNEQFF
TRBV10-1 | CASSATSGRGETQYF
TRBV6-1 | CASNPDRGRQPQHF
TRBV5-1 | CASSSTGQGNEQFF
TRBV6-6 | CASSPRTGGPDTQYF
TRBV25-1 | CASSEWVLGERTDTQYF
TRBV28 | CASLGAVSYNEQFF
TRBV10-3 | CAISELAGYTF
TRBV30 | CAWGLVSEAFF
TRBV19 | CASSIGGRGLAYEQYF
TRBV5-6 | CASSTRDRRGQPQHF
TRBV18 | CASSPSGEGSNQPQHF
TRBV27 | CASSITRANPPYEQYF
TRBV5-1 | CASHQTSTYNEQFF
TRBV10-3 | CASRLNTEAFF
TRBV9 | CASSLQGARTEAFF